Listed below are T cell receptor beta chains from one sample, sequenced in a study of T cell responses to AZD1222 COVID-19 vaccine. The table came from immunoSEQ multiplex PCR; TCRdb's copy has only in-frame clones and leaves some out. The sample records about 130,000 clones, 85% to 95% being singletons. Source: peripheral blood, taken 28 days after the second AZD1222 dose. These receptors were obtained from an adult who received the AZD1222 COVID-19 vaccine. CDR3s leave out the opening cysteine and the closing phenylalanine or tryptophan. Fields, in order: V gene, J gene, CDR3 length, D gene, CDR3 protein. D genes are given only for firm matches.

TRBV27	TRBJ1-3	12	.	ASSPRDAGNTIY
TRBV6-2/TRBV6-3	TRBJ1-2	12	TRBD1	ASSTDRDGYGYT
TRBV4-2	TRBJ2-7	11	.	ASSQAPTNIQY
TRBV12-3/TRBV12-4	TRBJ2-1	10	.	ASRFAGGEQF
TRBV5-5	TRBJ1-3	14	.	ASSIREGNSGNTIY
TRBV4-1	TRBJ1-1	14	.	ASSPYLRGRATEAF
TRBV7-2	TRBJ1-4	13	.	ASSLVPALNEKLF
TRBV5-6	TRBJ2-3	14	TRBD1	ASSFDRGRSTDTQY
TRBV29-1	TRBJ2-7	12	TRBD2	SVKRLAGNYEQY
TRBV29-1	TRBJ2-7	10	.	SVAGPPYEQY
TRBV4-2	TRBJ1-3	14	.	ASSQDPAGSGNTIY
TRBV28	TRBJ1-1	13	TRBD1	ASSRGDRVDTEAF
TRBV7-9	TRBJ1-1	15	TRBD1	ASRQEQGKLSGTEAF
TRBV7-8	TRBJ2-3	16	.	ASSSNPWGVDGTDTQY
TRBV27	TRBJ2-7	11	TRBD1	ASSVTGPYEQY
TRBV9	TRBJ1-2	13	.	ASSVGRQFSYGYT
TRBV7-9	TRBJ1-1	15	.	ASSSGVIGESRIEAF
TRBV19	TRBJ1-3	11	.	ASATGPGNTIY
TRBV19	TRBJ2-1	12	.	ASSHLSHPNEQF
TRBV6-5	TRBJ1-6	13	.	ASSYGGQNNSPLH
TRBV6-5	TRBJ1-1	11	.	ASRQQLNTEAF
TRBV11-3	TRBJ2-3	14	TRBD1	ASSSRQGPSPDTQY
TRBV3-1/TRBV3-2	TRBJ1-3	15	TRBD1	ASSQVGQGSGGNTIY
TRBV20-1	TRBJ1-6	12	.	SASAGVYNSPLH
TRBV7-2	TRBJ1-5	11	.	ASSYGENQPQH
TRBV11-2	TRBJ2-7	10	.	ASTEQGYEQY
TRBV6-5	TRBJ1-1	12	TRBD1	ASSRQGTNTEAF
TRBV7-9	TRBJ1-1	11	.	ASSSRDPTEAF
TRBV29-1	TRBJ1-2	11	.	SVVTGTPYGYT
TRBV10-3	TRBJ1-1	11	.	AIRGVGNTEAF
TRBV20-1	TRBJ2-4	11	.	SATDDGQNIQY